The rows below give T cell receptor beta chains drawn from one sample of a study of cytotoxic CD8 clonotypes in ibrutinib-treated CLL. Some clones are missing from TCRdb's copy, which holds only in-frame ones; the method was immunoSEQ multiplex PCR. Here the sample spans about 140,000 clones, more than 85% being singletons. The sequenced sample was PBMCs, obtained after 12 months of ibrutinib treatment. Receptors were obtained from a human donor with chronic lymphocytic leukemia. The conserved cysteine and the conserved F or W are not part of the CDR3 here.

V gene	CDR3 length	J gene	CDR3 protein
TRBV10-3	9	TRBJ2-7	AITSSNEQY
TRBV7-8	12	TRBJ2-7	ASSATQGWVEQY
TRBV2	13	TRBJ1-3	AKDPGELPGNTIY
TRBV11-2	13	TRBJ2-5	ASSLFKGFQETQY
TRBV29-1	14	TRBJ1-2	SVEDKVETVLGGYT
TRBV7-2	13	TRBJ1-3	ASSVSWGSGNTIY
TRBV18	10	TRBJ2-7	ASSPPATEQY
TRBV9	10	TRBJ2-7	ASSGRKYEQY
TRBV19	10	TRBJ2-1	ASTPGYNEQF
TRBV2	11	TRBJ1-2	ASSEFEAYGYT
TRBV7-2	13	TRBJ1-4	ASSPGQGQGEKLF